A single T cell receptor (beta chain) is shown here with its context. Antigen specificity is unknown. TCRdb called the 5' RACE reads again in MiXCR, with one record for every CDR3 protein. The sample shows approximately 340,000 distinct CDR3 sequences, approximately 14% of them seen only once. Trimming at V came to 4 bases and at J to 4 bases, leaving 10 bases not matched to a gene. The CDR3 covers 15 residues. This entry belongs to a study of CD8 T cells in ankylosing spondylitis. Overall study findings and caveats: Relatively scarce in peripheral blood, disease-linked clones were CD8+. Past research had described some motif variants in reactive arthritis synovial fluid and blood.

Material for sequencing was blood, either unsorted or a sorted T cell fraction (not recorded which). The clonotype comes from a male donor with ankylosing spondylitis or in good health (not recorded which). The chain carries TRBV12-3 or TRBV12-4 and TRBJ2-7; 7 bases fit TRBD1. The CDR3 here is CASSSGQPGVYEQYF. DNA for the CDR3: TGTGCCAGCAGTTCGGGACAGCCTGGGGTGTACGAGCAGTACTTC.